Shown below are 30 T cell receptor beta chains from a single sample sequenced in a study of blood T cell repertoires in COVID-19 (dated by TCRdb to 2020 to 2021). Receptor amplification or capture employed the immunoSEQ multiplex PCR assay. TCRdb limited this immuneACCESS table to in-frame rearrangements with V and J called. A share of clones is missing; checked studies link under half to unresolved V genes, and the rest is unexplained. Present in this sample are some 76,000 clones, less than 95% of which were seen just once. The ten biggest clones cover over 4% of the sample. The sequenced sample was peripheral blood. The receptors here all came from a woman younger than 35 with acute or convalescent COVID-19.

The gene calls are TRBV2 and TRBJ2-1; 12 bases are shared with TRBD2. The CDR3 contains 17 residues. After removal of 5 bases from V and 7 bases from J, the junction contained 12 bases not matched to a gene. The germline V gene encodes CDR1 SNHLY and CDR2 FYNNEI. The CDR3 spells CASSSASGRATLNEQFF. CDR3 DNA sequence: TGTGCCAGCAGTAGCGCTAGCGGGAGGGCCACCCTTAATGAGCAGTTCTTC.

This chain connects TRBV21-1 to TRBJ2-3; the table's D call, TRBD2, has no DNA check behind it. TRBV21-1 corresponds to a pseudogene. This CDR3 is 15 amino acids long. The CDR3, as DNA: TGTGCCAGCAGCAAAGGAGGACTAGGATCCGATACGCAGTATTTT. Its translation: CASSKGGLGSDTQYF.

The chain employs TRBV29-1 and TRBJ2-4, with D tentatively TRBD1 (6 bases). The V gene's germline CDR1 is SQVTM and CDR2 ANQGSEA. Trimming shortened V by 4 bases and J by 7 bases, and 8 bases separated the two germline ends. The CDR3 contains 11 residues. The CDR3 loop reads CSVGDKNIQYF. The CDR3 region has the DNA TGCAGCGTTGGGGACAAGAACATTCAGTACTTC.

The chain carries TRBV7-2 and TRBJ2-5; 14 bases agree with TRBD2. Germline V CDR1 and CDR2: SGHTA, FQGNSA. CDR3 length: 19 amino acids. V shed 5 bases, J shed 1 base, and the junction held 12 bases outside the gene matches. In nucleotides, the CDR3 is TGTGCCAGCAGCGCCAAGTCCGGGACTAGCGGGAGACCCCAAGAGACCCAGTACTTC. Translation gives CASSAKSGTSGRPQETQYF.

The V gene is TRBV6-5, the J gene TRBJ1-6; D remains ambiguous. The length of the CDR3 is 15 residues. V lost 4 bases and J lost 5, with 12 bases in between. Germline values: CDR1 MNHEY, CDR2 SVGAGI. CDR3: CASSFGSRNNSPLHF. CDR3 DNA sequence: TGTGCCAGCAGTTTCGGGAGCCGTAATAATTCACCCCTCCACTTT.

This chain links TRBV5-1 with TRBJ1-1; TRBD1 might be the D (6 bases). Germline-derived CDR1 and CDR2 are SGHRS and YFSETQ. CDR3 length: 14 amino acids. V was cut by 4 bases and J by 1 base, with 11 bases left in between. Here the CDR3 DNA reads TGCGCCAGCAGCCGGGGGGGCAGGAACACTGAAGCTTTCTTT. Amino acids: CASSRGGRNTEAFF.

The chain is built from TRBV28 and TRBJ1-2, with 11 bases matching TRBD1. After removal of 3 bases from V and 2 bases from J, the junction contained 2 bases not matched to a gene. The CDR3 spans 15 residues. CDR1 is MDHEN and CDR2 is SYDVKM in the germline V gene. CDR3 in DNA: TGTGCCAGCAGTTTTCGGACAGGGGGCAACTATGGCTACACCTTC. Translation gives CASSFRTGGNYGYTF.

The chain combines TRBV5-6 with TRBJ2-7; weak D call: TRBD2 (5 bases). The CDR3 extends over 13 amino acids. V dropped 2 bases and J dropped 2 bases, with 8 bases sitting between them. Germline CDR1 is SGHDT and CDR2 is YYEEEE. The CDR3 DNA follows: TGTGCCAGCAGCTTTCGAGGGCCCTACGAGCAGTACTTC. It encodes CASSFRGPYEQYF.

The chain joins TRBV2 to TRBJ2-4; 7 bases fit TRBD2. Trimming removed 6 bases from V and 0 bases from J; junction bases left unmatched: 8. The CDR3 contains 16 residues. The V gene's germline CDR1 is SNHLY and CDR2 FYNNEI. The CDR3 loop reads CASRSGLAAAKNIQYF. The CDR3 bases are TGTGCCAGCAGGAGCGGGCTAGCGGCAGCCAAAAACATTCAGTACTTC.

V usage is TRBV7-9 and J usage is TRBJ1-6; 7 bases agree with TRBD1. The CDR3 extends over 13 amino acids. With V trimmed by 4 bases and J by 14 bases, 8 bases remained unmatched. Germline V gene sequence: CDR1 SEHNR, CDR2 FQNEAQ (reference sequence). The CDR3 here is CASSSRQGGSLHF. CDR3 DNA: TGTGCCAGCAGCTCCCGACAGGGAGGATCCCTCCACTTT.

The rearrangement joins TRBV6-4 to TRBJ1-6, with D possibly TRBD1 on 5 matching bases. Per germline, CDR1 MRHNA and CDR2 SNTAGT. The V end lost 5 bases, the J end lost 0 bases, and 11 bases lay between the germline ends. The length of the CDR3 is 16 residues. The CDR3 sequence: CASSRDGSSYNSPLHF. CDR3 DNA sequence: TGTGCCAGCAGTCGGGACGGGAGCTCCTATAATTCACCCCTCCACTTT.

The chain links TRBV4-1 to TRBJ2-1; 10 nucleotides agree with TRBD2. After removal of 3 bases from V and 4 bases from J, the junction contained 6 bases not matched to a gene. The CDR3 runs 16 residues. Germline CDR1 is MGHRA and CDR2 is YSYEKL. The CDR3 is CASSHHTSGDYNEQFF. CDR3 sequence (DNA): TGCGCCAGCAGCCACCATACTAGCGGGGATTACAATGAGCAGTTCTTC.

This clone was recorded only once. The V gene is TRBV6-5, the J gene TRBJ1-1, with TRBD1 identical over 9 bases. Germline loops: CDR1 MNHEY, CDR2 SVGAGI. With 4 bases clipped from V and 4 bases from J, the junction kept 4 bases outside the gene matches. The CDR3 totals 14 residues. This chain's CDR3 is CASSSDRGGTEAFF. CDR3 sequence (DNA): TGTGCCAGCAGTTCGGACAGGGGCGGCACTGAAGCTTTCTTT.

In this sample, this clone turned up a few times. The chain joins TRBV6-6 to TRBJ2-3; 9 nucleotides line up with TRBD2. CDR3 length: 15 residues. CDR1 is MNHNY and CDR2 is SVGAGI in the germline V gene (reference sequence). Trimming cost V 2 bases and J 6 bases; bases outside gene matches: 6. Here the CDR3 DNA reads TGTGCCAGCAGTTACCAGCGGGGGGATCGGGATACGCAGTATTTT. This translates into CASSYQRGDRDTQYF.

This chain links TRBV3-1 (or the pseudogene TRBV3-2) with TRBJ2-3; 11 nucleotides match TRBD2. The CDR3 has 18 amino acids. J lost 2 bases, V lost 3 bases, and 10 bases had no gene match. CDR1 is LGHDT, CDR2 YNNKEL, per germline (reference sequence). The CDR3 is CASSQRTMTSGITDTQYF. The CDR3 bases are TGTGCCAGCAGCCAGAGGACCATGACTAGCGGGATCACAGATACGCAGTATTTT.

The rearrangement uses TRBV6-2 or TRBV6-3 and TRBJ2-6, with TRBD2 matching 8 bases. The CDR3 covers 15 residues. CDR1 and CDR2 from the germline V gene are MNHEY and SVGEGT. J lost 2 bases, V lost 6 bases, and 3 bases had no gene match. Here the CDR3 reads CASSRGGPGANVLTF. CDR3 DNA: TGTGCCAGCAGCCGCGGGGGGCCTGGGGCCAACGTCCTGACTTTC.

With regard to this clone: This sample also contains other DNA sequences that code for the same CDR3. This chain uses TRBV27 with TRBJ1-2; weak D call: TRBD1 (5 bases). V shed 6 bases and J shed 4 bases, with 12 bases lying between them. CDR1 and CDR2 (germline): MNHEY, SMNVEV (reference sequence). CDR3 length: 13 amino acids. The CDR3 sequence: CASSSGQSYGYTF. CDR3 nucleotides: TGTGCCAGCAGCTCCGGACAAAGCTATGGCTACACCTTC.

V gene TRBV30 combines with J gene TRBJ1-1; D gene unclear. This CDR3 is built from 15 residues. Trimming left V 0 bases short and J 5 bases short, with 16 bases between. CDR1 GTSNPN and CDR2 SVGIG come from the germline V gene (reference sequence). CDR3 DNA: TGTGCCTGGAGTGTACCTGGGAGGGCCGGGACTGAAGCTTTCTTT. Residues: CAWSVPGRAGTEAFF.

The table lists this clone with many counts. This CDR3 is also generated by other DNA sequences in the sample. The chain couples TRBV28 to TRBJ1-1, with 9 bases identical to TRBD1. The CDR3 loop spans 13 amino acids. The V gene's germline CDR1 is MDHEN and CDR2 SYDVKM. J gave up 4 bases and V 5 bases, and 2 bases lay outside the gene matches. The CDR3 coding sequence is TGTGCCAGCAGTAGGGACAGGGTCACTGAAGCTTTCTTT. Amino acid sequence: CASSRDRVTEAFF.

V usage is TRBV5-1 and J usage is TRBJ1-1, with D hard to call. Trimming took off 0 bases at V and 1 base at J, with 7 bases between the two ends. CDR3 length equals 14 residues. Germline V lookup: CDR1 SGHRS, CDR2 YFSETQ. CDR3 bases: TGCGCCAGCAGCTTGGTGGCGGAGAACACTGAAGCTTTCTTT. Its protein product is CASSLVAENTEAFF. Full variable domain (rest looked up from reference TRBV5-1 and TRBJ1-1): KAGVTQTPRYLIKTRGQQVTLSCSPISGHRSVSWYQQTPGQGLQFLFEYFSETQRNKGNFPGRFSGRQFSNSRSEMNVSTLELGDSALYLCASSLVAENTEAFFGQGTRLTVV.

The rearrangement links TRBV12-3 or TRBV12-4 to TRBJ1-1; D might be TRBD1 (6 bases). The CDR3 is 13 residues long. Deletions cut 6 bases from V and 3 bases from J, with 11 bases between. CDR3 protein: CASRLRTDTEAFF. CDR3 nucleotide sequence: TGTGCCAGCAGATTGCGGACAGACACTGAAGCTTTCTTT.

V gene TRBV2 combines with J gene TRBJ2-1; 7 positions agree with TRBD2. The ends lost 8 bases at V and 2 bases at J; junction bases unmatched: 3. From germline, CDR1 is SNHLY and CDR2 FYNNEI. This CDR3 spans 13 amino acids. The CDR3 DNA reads TGTGCCAGCCAAGGGACTACCTACAATGAGCAGTTCTTC. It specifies CASQGTTYNEQFF.

CDR3 nucleotide sequence: TGTGCCAGCAGCTTGGGGACAGGGGTCCACGAGCAGTACTTC. Translated, it gives CASSLGTGVHEQYF. This chain links TRBV7-2 with TRBJ2-7; 10 nucleotides agree with TRBD1. There are 14 residues in the CDR3. V dropped 3 bases and J dropped 5; count of bases not matched to a gene: 4. Per the germline V gene, CDR1 is SGHTA and CDR2 is FQGNSA.

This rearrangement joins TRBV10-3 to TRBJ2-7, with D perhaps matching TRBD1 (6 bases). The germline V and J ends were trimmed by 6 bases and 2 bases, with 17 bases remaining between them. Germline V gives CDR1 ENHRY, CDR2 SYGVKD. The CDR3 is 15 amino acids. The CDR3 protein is CAIRSSQGTPYEQYF. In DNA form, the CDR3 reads TGTGCCATCAGATCCTCTCAGGGGACGCCCTACGAGCAGTACTTC.

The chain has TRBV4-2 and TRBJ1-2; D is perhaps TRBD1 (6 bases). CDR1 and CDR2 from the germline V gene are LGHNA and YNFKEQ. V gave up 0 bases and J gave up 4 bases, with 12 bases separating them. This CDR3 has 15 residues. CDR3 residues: CASSQEKSRGYGYTF. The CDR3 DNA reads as TGTGCCAGCAGCCAAGAGAAGTCCAGGGGCTATGGCTACACCTTC.

CDR3 sequence reads: CTSSPDPAGGQGTQYF. CDR3 DNA sequence: TGCACCAGCAGCCCCGATCCGGCCGGGGGGCAGGGTACGCAGTATTTT. The rearrangement uses TRBV1 and TRBJ2-3; the table assigns TRBD2, which was not confirmed against the DNA. TRBV1 is designated a pseudogene. The CDR3 spans 16 residues.

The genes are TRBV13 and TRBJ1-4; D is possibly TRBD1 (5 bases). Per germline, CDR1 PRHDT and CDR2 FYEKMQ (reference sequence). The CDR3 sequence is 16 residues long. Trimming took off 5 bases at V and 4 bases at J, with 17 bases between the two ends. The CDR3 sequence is CASSRSMGLGNEKLFF. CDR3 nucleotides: TGTGCCAGCAGCCGCTCGATGGGGCTCGGTAATGAAAAACTGTTTTTT. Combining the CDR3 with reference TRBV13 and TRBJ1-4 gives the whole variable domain AAGVIQSPRHLIKEKRETATLKCYPIPRHDTVYWYQQGPGQDPQFLISFYEKMQSDKGSIPDRFSAQQFSDYHSELNMSSLELGDSALYFCASSRSMGLGNEKLFFGSGTQLSVL.

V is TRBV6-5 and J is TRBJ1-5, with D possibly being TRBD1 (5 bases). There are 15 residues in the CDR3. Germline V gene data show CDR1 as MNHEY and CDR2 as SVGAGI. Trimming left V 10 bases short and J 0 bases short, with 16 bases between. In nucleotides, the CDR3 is TGTGCCACCGGGTGGACACCCTCTAGCAATCAGCCCCAGCATTTT. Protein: CATGWTPSSNQPQHF.

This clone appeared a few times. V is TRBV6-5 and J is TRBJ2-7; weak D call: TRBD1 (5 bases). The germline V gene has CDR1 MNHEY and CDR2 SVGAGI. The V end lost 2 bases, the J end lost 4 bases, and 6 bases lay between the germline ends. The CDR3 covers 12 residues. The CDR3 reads CASSYTGYEQYF. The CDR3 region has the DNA TGTGCCAGCAGTTACACAGGATACGAGCAGTACTTC.

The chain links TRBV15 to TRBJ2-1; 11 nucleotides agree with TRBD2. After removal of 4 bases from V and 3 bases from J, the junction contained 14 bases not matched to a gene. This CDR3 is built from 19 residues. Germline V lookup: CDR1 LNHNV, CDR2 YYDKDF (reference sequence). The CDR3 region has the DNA TGTGCCACCAGCAAATTTCCCGGGACTAGCGGCTATCTCTACAATGAGCAGTTCTTC. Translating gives CATSKFPGTSGYLYNEQFF.